This T cell receptor (beta chain) was sequenced during a study of naive and memory T cell subsets (dated by TCRdb to 2015 to 2018). Context from the whole study: Sorted naive and memory T cell subsets from peripheral blood were analyzed in the study using a UMI-based, open-source pipeline for TCR alpha and beta sequencing. The results of the functional CMV T cell responses matched the IgG serology results in every case. RNA was DNase-treated and reverse transcribed with TCR constant-region primers, mostly using SuperScript III.

The method behind the library was UMI-ligation and nested PCR. The beta constant-region primer consisted of an equimolar mixture of two oligonucleotides that together covered TRBC1 and TRBC2. A single-stranded oligonucleotide containing the SP2 primer and a 12-nucleotide UMI was joined to the 3' end of the cDNA by T4 RNA ligase 1. The ligated cDNA went through four rounds of PCR with nested alpha and beta constant-region primers together with the SP2 primer. Incubation of the ligation reaction was carried out at 16 degrees C for roughly 19-24 hours. To avoid over-amplification, PCR2 was usually performed as a SYBR Green qPCR and halted once a predetermined threshold was reached. Every purification after the first one was done using Agencourt AMPure XP magnetic beads. Library amounts were measured by Qubit and library quality was assessed on a TapeStation, where the main peak was expected at around 650 bp. Sequencing of the pooled libraries was done on an Illumina MiSeq using v2 2x251 paired-end kits, which typically yielded roughly 0.95-2.1 million reads per sample. Each sample was pooled at approximately 4.3 nM, and roughly 5-7% PhiX was included to help cluster recognition. The study's processing was this. Using tag matching that tolerated one base-pair mismatch, Decombinator assigned V and J genes to FASTQ reads that had been processed by Demultiplexor. UMIs were used by Collapsinator to correct both sequencing errors and frequency errors arising from PCR heterogeneity. TCRs were translated and CDR3s were extracted from the conserved cysteine to the FGXG phenylalanine by CDR3Translator, with non-productive sequences being flagged. Gini, Shannon entropy and inverse Simpson indices were calculated on repertoires subsampled to equal numbers of UMI-defined TCRs. Power-law fits to clonotype abundance distributions were performed by maximum likelihood within the linear range. On one naive CD8 sample, the pipeline and MIGEC gave similar UMI counts, unique TCR numbers and clonal distributions. A set of some 7,000 CMV-associated CDR3 sequences, compiled from VDJdb and a published dataset, was used to search the repertoires. Through fastp at Q25 and MiXCR, TCRdb rebuilt clones from the public reads, retaining in-frame beta chains. Each entry is one CDR3 protein sequence, shown with its most common DNA and genes. TCRdb's processing, not the authors' own work, is the source of the V and J calls. In all, the sample holds about 90,000 distinct CDR3 sequences, and approximately 6.5% of those were seen once. Roughly 1.6% of the sample rests with the top ten.

From the second PCR step on, the TCR alpha and beta chain libraries were amplified in separate reactions. Donor CMV status was determined by IFNgamma production from CD4+ T cells after overnight stimulation of fresh PBMCs with CMV viral lysate. CD4 T cells were positively selected with Miltenyi beads, followed by positive selection of CD8 T cells from the CD4-negative fraction. Cells stained for CD3, CD4, CD8, CD45RA, CD27 and a live/dead dye were sorted on a BD Aria II into four subsets by CD45RA and CD27. Blood came from a few healthy volunteers, each fractionated into CD4 and CD8 T cells and then into four differentiation subsets. Roughly 0.11 L of peripheral blood was collected from each donor, and PBMC were isolated by Ficoll-Paque PLUS density-gradient centrifugation. Sorted cells were lysed in RLT buffer, and RNA was extracted with a Qiagen RNeasy kit and stored at -80°C. What the study reported, not specific to this receptor: A power law was followed by TCR abundance, with an exponent that differed between naive and memory subsets but was consistent across the three individuals. Following error correction, more than 85% of naive TCR sequences occurred only once, which made naive abundance distributions much steeper than those of memory subsets. The repertoire findings for the naive and memory subsets could not be validated against a ground truth, as none was available. In both CD4 and CD8 cells, going from naive through CM, EM and EMRA, the Gini index went up while Shannon and inverse Simpson diversity went down. Single alpha or beta chain sequences, rather than paired alpha/beta receptors, were used to define clonotypes. RNA-based TCR counts may be influenced by expression changes linked to T cell activation and differentiation.

This clonotype was seen repeatedly, ten times or more. The antigen this receptor binds is unknown. Base qualities are missing; no much larger clone stands one base away. V lost 3 bases and J lost 3 bases; the stretch between them is 21 bases long. The CDR3, cysteine through phenylalanine, is 18 amino acids long. The sequence is cut down to CDR3 DNA, 54 bases in frame from base 1. From a lookup of the germline V gene, CDR1 and CDR2 are SNHLY and FYNNEI. The chain uses TRBV2 and TRBJ2-1, and the D gene may be TRBD2, 5 bases matching. The receptor's source is a human donor in good health. Sequences were obtained from central memory CD4+ T cells from blood. The label giving this sample's cell subset or site can be read as: central memory, CD45RA- CD27+. The CDR3 reads as follows: CASSEFFLAGQDYNEQFF. The DNA sequence reads TGTGCCAGCAGTGAGTTTTTTTTGGCGGGCCAAGACTACAATGAGCAGTTCTTC.